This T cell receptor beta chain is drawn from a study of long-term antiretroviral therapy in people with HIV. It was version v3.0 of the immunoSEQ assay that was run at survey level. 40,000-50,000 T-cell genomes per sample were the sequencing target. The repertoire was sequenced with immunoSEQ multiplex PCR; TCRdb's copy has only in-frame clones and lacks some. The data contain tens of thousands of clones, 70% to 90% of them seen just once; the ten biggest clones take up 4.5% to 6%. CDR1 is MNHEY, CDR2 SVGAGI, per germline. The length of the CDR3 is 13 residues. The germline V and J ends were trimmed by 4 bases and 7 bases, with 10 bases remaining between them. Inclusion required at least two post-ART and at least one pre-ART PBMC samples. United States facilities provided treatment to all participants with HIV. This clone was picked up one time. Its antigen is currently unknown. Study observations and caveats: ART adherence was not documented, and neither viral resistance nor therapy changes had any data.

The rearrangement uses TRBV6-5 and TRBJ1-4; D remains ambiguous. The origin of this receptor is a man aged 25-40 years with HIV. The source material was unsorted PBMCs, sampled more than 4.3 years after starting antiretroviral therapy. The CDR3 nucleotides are TGTGCCAGCAGTTCCCGGCGGCCTGAAAAACTGTTTTTT. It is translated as CASSSRRPEKLFF.